This T cell receptor beta chain is drawn from a study of post-analysis software for immune sequencing data. Findings of the study overall: Among multiple sclerosis patients, normalized Chao1 diversity was significantly below that of controls. There were a few TRBV segments more frequent in patients than controls, and TRBV5-6, TRBV5-1 and TRBV20-1 were among them. Under the F measure, samples that were prepared in one batch clustered strongly together.

The CDR3 sequence is 13 residues long. V was shortened by 7 bases and J by 0 bases, with 10 bases between the two germline ends. Germline loops: CDR1 SQVTM, CDR2 ANQGSEA. Comment on this clonotype: Antigen: not known.

Unique molecular identifiers were present in the TCR beta cDNA libraries. T cells numbering about 0.9 to 10 million yielded cDNA molecules that totaled approximately 500,000. TCRdb reprocessed the PCR reads with MiXCR, giving one entry per CDR3 protein. Here the sample spans around 400,000 distinct CDR3 sequences, 30% to 45% being singletons. The V and J genes are TRBV29-1 and TRBJ2-4; D unresolved. The source is a girl under 18 with multiple sclerosis. Sequencing used blood. CDR3 protein: CSALVLAKNIQYF. In DNA form, the CDR3 reads TGCAGCGCTCTTGTCCTAGCCAAAAACATTCAGTACTTC.